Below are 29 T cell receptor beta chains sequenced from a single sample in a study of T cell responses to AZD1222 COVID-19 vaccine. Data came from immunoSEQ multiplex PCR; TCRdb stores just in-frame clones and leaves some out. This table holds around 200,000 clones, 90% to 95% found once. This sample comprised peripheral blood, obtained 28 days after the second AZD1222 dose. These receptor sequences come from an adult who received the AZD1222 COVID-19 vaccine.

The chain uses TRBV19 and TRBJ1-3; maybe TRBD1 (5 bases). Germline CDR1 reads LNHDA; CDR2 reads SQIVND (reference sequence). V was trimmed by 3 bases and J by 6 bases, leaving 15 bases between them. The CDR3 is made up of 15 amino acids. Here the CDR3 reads CASSIGQRSTNTIYF. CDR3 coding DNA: TGTGCCAGTAGTATTGGACAACGCTCGACAAACACCATATATTTT.

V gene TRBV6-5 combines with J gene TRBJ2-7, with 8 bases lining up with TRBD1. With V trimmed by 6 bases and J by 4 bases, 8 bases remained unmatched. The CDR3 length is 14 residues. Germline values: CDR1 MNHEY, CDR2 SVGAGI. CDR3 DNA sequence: TGTGCCAGCAGCGGGACAGGCCGAACGTACGAGCAGTACTTC. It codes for CASSGTGRTYEQYF.

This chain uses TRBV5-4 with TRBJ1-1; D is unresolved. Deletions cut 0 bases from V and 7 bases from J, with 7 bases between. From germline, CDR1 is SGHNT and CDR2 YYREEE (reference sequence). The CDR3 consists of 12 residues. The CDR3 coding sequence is TGTGCCAGCAGCTTGGCGGGAGATGAAGCTTTCTTT. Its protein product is CASSLAGDEAFF.

The CDR3 region is CASSPSQGINTEAFF. The CDR3 DNA sequence: TGTGCCAGTAGTCCCTCACAGGGAATAAACACTGAAGCTTTCTTT. The chain employs TRBV19 and TRBJ1-1; possible D gene TRBD1, 6 bases. The germline CDR1 and CDR2 sequences are LNHDA and SQIVND (reference sequence). The CDR3 consists of 15 residues. Deletions cut 5 bases from V and 2 bases from J, with 15 bases between.

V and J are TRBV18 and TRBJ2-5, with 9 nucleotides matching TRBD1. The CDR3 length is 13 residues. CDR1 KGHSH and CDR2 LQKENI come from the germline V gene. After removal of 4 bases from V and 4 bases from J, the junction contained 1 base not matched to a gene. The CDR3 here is CASSLGQGETQYF. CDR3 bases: TGTGCCAGCTCACTGGGACAGGGAGAGACCCAGTACTTC.

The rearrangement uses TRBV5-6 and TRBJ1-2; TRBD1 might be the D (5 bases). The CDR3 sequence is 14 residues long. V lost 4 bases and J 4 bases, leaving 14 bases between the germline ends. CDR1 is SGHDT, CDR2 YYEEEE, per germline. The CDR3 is CASSPDKGAYGYTF. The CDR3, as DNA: TGTGCCAGCAGCCCGGACAAGGGAGCCTATGGCTACACCTTC.

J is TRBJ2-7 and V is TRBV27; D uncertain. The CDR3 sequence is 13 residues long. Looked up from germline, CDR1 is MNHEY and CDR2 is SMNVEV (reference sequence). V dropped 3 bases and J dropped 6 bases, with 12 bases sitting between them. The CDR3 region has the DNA TGTGCCAGCAGTTTCTGGGATTCGAGCGAGCAGTACTTC. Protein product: CASSFWDSSEQYF.

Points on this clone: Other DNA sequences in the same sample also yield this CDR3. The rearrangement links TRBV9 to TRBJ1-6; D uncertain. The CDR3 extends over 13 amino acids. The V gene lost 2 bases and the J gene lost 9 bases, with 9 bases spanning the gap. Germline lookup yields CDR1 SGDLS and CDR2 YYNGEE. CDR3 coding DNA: TGTGCCAGCAGCGTTAAGGAGGGTTCACCCCTCCACTTT. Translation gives CASSVKEGSPLHF. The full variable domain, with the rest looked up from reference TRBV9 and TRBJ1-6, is DSGVTQTPKHLITATGQRVTLRCSPRSGDLSVYWYQQSLDQGLQFLIQYYNGEERAKGNILERFSAQQFPDLHSELNLSSLELGDSALYFCASSVKEGSPLHFGNGTRLTVT.

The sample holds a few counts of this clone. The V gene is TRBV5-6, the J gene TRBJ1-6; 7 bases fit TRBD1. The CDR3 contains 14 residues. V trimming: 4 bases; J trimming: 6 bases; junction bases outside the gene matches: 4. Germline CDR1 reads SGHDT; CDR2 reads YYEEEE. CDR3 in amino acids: CASSQGTVNSPLHF. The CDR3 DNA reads TGTGCCAGCAGCCAAGGGACAGTTAATTCACCCCTCCACTTT.

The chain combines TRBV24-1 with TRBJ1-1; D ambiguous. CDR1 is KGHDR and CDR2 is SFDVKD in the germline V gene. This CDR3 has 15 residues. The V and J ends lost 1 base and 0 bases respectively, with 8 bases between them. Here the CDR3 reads CATSDFGRLNTEAFF. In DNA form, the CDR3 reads TGTGCCACCAGTGATTTCGGCCGGTTGAACACTGAAGCTTTCTTT.

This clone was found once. In DNA, the CDR3 is TGTGCCTGGAGTCTAAGGACTAGCGGTTACAATGAGCAGTTCTTC. This gives the protein CAWSLRTSGYNEQFF. This sequence joins TRBV30 and TRBJ2-1, with 10 bases aligning to TRBD2. The CDR3 has 15 amino acids. V dropped 2 bases and J dropped 4; count of bases not matched to a gene: 5. From germline, CDR1 is GTSNPN and CDR2 SVGIG (reference sequence).

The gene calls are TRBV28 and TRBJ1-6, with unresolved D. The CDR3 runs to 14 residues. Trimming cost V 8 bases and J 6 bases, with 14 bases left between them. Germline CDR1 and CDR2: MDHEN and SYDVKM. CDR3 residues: CASVLVGLNSPLHF. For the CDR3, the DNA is TGTGCCAGCGTCCTCGTAGGACTTAATTCACCCCTCCACTTT.

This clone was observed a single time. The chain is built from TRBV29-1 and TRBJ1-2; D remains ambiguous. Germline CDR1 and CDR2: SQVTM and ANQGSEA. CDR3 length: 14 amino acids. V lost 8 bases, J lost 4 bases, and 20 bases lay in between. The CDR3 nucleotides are TGCAGCTCCGGACGTCTGGCAGAATCCTATGGCTACACCTTC. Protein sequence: CSSGRLAESYGYTF.

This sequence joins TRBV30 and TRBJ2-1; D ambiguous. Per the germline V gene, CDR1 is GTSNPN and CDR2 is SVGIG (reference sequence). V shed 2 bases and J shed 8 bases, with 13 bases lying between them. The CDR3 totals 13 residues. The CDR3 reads CAWSPLVNHEQFF. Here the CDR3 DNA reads TGTGCCTGGAGTCCCCTAGTTAACCATGAGCAGTTCTTC.

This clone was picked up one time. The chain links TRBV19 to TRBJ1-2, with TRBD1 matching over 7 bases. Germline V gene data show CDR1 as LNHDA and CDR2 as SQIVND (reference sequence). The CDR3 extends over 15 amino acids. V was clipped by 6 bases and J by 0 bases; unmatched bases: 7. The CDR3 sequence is CASRPRDSSNYGYTF. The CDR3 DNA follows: TGTGCCAGTAGGCCCCGGGACAGTTCTAACTATGGCTACACCTTC.

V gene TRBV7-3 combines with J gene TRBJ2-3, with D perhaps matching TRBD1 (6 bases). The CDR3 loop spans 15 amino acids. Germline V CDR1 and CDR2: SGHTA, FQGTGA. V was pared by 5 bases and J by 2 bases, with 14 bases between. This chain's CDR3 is CASSLGQGTTDTQYF. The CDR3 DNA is TGTGCCAGCAGCCTCGGGCAGGGGACCACAGATACGCAGTATTTT. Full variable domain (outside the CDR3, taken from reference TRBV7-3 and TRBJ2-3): GAGVSQTPSNKVTEKGKYVELRCDPISGHTALYWYRQSLGQGPEFLIYFQGTGAADDSGLPNDRFFAVRPEGSVSTLKIQRTERGDSAVYLCASSLGQGTTDTQYFGPGTRLTVL.

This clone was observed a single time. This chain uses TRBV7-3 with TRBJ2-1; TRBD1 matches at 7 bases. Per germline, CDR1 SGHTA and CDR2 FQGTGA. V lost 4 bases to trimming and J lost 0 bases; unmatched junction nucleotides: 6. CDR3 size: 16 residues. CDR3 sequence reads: CASSWDRSTSYNEQFF. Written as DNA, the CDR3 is TGTGCCAGCAGCTGGGACAGATCCACCTCCTACAATGAGCAGTTCTTC.

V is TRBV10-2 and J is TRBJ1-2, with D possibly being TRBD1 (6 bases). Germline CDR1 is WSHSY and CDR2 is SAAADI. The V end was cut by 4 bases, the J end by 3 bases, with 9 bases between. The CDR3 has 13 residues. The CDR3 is CASSGDIYYGYTF. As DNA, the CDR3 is TGCGCCAGCAGTGGGGACATCTACTATGGCTACACCTTC.

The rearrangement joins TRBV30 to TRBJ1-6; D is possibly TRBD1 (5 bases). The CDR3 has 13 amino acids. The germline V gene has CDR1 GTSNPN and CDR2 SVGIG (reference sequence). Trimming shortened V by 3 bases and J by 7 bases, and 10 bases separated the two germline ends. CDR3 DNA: TGTGCCTGGAGGGGGGTATGGAATTCACCCCTCCACTTT. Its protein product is CAWRGVWNSPLHF.

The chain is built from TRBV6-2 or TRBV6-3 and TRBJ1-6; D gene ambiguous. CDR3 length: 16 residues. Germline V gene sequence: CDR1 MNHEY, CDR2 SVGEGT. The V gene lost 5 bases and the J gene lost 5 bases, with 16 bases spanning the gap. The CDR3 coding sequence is TGTGCCAGCAGTATCCCCCGGGGTCTCAATAATTCACCCCTCCACTTT. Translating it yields CASSIPRGLNNSPLHF.

The CDR3 spells CASSIIRGRKNEQFF. In DNA, the CDR3 is TGTGCCAGCAGCATCATCAGGGGGCGCAAGAATGAGCAGTTCTTC. The chain uses TRBV11-2 and TRBJ2-1; 8 bases are a match to TRBD1. Losses at the gene ends were 5 bases for V and 7 bases for J; bases not matched to a gene: 10. This CDR3 comprises 15 residues. CDR1 is SGHAT and CDR2 is FQNNGV in the germline V gene.

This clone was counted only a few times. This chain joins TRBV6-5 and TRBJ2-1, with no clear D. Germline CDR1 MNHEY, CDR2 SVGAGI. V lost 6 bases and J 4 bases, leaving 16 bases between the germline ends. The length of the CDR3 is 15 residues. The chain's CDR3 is CASSLTGRKYNEQFF. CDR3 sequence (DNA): TGTGCCAGCAGCCTAACGGGCCGTAAGTACAATGAGCAGTTCTTC.

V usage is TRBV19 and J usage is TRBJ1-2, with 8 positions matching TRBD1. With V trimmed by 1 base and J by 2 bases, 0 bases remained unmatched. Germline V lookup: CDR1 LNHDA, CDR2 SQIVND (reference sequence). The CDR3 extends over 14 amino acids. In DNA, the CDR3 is TGTGCCAGTAGTATAGGACAGGGGAACTATGGCTACACCTTC. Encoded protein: CASSIGQGNYGYTF.

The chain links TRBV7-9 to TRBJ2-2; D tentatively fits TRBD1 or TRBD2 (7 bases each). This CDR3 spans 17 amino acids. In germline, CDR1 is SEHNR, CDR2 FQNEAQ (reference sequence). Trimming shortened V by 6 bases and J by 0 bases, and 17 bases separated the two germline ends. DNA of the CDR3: TGTGCCAGCAGGAAGCCGGGGGGACAGACGAACACCGGGGAGCTGTTTTTT. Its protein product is CASRKPGGQTNTGELFF. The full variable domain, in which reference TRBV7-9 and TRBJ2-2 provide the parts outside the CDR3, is DTGVSQNPRHKITKRGQNVTFRCDPISEHNRLYWYRQTLGQGPEFLTYFQNEAQLEKSRLLSDRFSAERPKGSFSTLEIQRTEQGDSAMYLCASRKPGGQTNTGELFFGEGSRLTVL.

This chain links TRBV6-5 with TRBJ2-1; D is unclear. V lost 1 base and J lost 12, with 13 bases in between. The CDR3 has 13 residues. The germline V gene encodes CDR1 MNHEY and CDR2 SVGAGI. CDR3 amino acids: CASSYLNSEGQFF. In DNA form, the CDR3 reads TGTGCCAGCAGTTACTTAAACAGCGAAGGGCAGTTCTTC.

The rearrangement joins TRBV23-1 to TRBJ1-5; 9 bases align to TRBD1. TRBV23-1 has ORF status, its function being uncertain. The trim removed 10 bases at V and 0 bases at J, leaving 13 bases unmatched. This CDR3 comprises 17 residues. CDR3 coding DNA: TGCGCCACCTTCGGACAGGGGTCCCCCTATAGCAATCAGCCCCAGCATTTT. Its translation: CATFGQGSPYSNQPQHF.

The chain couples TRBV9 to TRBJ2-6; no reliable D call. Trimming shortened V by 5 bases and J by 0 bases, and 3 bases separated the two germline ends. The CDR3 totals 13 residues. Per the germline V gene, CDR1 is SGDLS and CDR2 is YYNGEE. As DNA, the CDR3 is TGTGCCAGCAGTGACTCTGGGGCCAACGTCCTGACTTTC. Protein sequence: CASSDSGANVLTF.

The CDR3 coding sequence is TGTGCCAGCAGTGTGTTGCCGACGGTCTCTGGAAACACCATATATTTT. Translating it yields CASSVLPTVSGNTIYF. The V call is TRBV2, the J call TRBJ1-3; D not certain. This CDR3 is built from 16 residues. V dropped 4 bases and J dropped 0 bases, with 13 bases sitting between them. Germline CDR1 reads SNHLY; CDR2 reads FYNNEI.

This CDR3 is CASLQGDTEAFF. As DNA, the CDR3 is TGTGCCAGCCTACAGGGGGACACTGAAGCTTTCTTT. The V and J genes are TRBV18 and TRBJ1-1; 8 bases fit TRBD1. This CDR3 is built from 12 residues. The J segment lost 3 bases and the V segment lost 8 bases, leaving 2 bases of the junction unmatched. Germline loops: CDR1 KGHSH, CDR2 LQKENI.